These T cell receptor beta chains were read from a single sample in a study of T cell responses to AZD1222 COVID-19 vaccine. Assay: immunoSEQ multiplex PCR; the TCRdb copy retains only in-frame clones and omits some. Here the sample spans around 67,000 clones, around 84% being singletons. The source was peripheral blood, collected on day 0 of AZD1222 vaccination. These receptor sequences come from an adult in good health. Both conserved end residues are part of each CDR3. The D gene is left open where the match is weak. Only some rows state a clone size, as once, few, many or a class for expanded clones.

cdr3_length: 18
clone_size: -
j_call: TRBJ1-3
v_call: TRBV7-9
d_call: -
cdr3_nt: TGTGCCAGCAGCCCGAGTGGACAGCTTAAATTCTCTGGAAACACCATATATTTT
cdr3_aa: CASSPSGQLKFSGNTIYF

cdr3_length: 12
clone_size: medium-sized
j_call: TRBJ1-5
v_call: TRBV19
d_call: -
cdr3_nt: TGTGCCAGTAGTCTACTAAATCAGCCCCAGCATTTT
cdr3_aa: CASSLLNQPQHF

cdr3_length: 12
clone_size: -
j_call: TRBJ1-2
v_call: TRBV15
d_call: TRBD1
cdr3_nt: TGTGCCACCAGCGAGGGGGCAGAAGGCTACACCTTC
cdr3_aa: CATSEGAEGYTF

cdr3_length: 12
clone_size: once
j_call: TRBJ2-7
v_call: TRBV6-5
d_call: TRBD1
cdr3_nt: TGTGCCAGCAGTAGGGGGCTTGGGGAGCAGTACTTC
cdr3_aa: CASSRGLGEQYF

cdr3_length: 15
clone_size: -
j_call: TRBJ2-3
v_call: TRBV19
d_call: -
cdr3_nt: TGTGCCAGTAGTATCAGGGCGGCAAGCACAGATACGCAGTATTTT
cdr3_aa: CASSIRAASTDTQYF

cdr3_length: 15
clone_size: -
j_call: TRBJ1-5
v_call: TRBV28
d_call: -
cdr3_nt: TGTGCCAGCAGTTCCACGGGGGCCGGGGAGCAGCCCCAGCATTTT
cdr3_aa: CASSSTGAGEQPQHF

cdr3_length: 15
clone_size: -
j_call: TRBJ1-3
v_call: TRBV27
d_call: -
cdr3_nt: TGTGCCAGCTCCATCGGAGGGGTCCCTGGAAACACCATATATTTT
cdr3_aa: CASSIGGVPGNTIYF

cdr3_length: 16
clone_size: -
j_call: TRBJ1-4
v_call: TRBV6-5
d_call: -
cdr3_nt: TGTGCCAGCAGTTACTCGGTGGCAAGGGTTGGGGAAAAACTGTTTTTT
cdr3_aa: CASSYSVARVGEKLFF

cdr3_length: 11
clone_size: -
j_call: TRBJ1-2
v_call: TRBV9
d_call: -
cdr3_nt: TGTGCCAGCAGCCCAGGGGCGGGGGTCGTCTTC
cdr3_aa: CASSPGAGVVF

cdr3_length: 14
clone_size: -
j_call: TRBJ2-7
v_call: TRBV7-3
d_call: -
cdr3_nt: TGTGCCAGCAAGCTCGCCGTTAGCTCCTACGAGCAGTACTTC
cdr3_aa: CASKLAVSSYEQYF

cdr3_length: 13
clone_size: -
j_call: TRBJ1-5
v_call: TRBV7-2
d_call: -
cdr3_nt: TGTGCCAGCAGCTATTACAGCAATCAGCCCCAGCATTTT
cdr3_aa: CASSYYSNQPQHF